These T cell receptor beta chains were read from a single sample in a study of OX40 agonist ivuxolimab in advanced cancers. Assay used: immunoSEQ multiplex PCR; TCRdb lists only in-frame clones, some missing. The data show 78,000 or so clones, approximately 90% seen once. The sequencing used CD4+ or CD8+ T cells sorted from blood, collected in a trial of the OX40 agonist ivuxolimab. The receptors were gathered from an adult with an advanced solid tumor such as melanoma, head and neck, liver or kidney cancer. CDR3s include the opening cysteine and the closing phenylalanine or tryptophan. A D gene is named only where the DNA matches it firmly. Size values are once, few and many counts, or a class for expanded clones, and some rows have none.

TRBD1,TRBJ2-7,few,TRBV29-1,CSVEYSQGASGEQYF,TGCAGCGTTGAATACTCCCAGGGGGCGTCCGGGGAGCAGTACTTC
TRBD1,TRBJ2-7,-,TRBV5-4,CASSSVQGFDEQYF,TGTGCCAGCAGCTCGGTACAGGGGTTCGACGAGCAGTACTTC
-,TRBJ2-7,once,TRBV2,CASSPRQAYEQYF,TGTGCCAGCAGTCCACGACAAGCCTACGAGCAGTACTTC
-,TRBJ1-1,-,TRBV6-5,CASSNSKTYLKAFF,TGTGCCAGCAGTAACTCAAAGACGTATCTAAAAGCTTTCTTT
-,TRBJ2-1,-,TRBV5-1,CASSLDSGHNEQFF,TGCGCCAGCAGCTTGGATAGCGGACACAATGAGCAGTTCTTC
TRBD1,TRBJ1-5,-,TRBV7-2,CASSRQGAQPQHF,TGTGCCAGCAGCCGACAGGGGGCCCAGCCCCAGCATTTT
TRBD1,TRBJ2-6,-,TRBV27,CASSWGTGFCCFSGANVLTF,TGTGCCAGCAGCTGGGGGACAGGGTTTTGCTGCTTCTCTGGGGCCAACGTCCTGACTTTC
-,TRBJ2-1,-,TRBV21-1,CASSKADNEQFF,TGTGCCAGCAGCAAAGCGGACAATGAGCAGTTCTTC
-,TRBJ2-6,-,TRBV6-5,CASSYSTGSGANVLTF,TGTGCCAGCAGTTACTCGACGGGCTCAGGGGCCAACGTCCTGACTTTC
TRBD2,TRBJ2-5,-,TRBV7-2,CASSLRSGGAETQYF,TGTGCCAGCAGCTTAAGGAGCGGGGGCGCGGAGACCCAGTACTTC
TRBD1,TRBJ2-3,-,TRBV11-3,CASSRPSARGRTDTQYF,TGTGCCAGCAGCCGACCGAGCGCCAGGGGGCGCACAGATACGCAGTATTTT
TRBD1,TRBJ1-1,once,TRBV11-2,CASSLDGTGVLQVEAFF,TGTGCCAGCAGCTTAGACGGGACAGGAGTGCTACAAGTTGAAGCTTTCTTT
-,TRBJ2-7,-,TRBV27,CASSARGHASYEQYF,TGTGCCAGCAGTGCTCGTGGCCATGCCTCCTACGAGCAGTACTTC
-,TRBJ2-7,-,TRBV5-1,CASSFAGALEQYF,TGCGCCAGCAGCTTCGCAGGGGCCCTCGAGCAGTACTTC
TRBD1,TRBJ2-7,-,TRBV6-5,CASTAGRQGEQYF,TGTGCCAGCACCGCCGGACGACAGGGCGAGCAGTACTTC
TRBD1,TRBJ1-5,once,TRBV5-1,CASSKGQGAPHQPQHF,TGCGCCAGCAGCAAAGGACAGGGGGCGCCTCATCAGCCCCAGCATTTT
-,TRBJ2-1,-,TRBV10-3,CAISESITQGPYNEQFF,TGTGCCATCAGTGAGTCTATCACCCAGGGCCCCTACAATGAGCAGTTCTTC
-,TRBJ2-3,-,TRBV7-2,CASSFNQENTQYF,TGTGCCAGCAGCTTCAACCAAGAGAATACGCAGTATTTT